The 9 T cell receptor beta chains presented below share a single source sample, sequenced in a study of blood T cell repertoires in COVID-19. The data were produced by immunoSEQ multiplex PCR, yet TCRdb's version contains in-frame clones alone and is incomplete. The sample records some 240,000 clones, 80% to 95% being singletons. Sequenced material: peripheral blood. The receptors derive from a man aged 60-69 years with COVID-19, enrolled during active disease.

This chain joins TRBV3-1 (or the pseudogene TRBV3-2) and TRBJ2-7; 10 nucleotides align to TRBD2. This CDR3 region has 16 residues. Trimming cost V 0 bases and J 9 bases; bases outside gene matches: 11. Germline loops: CDR1 LGHDT, CDR2 YNNKEL (reference sequence). The DNA of the CDR3 is TGTGCCAGCAGCCAAGAACGGGAGCTAGCGGGAGCAAGGCAGTACTTC. Protein sequence: CASSQERELAGARQYF.

The J gene is TRBJ1-6, the V gene TRBV6-2 or TRBV6-3, with TRBD1 identical over 12 bases. The V segment lost 4 bases and the J segment 6 bases; nucleotides outside the gene matches: 10. The CDR3 is 18 amino acids. Germline values: CDR1 MNHEY, CDR2 SVGEGT. CDR3 DNA: TGTGCCAGCAGTTCGGGCGGGACAGGGGGCGCTTCTAATTCACCCCTCCACTTT. This translates into CASSSGGTGGASNSPLHF.

This chain uses TRBV19 with TRBJ1-6, with a weak D call TRBD1 (6 bases). Germline CDR1 is LNHDA and CDR2 is SQIVND (reference sequence). The CDR3 contains 15 residues. The ends were cut back, 6 bases at V and 7 bases at J, with 16 bases in the middle. CDR3 DNA: TGTGCCAGTAGCCTTGGACAGTTAACCAATTCACCCCTCCACTTT. Amino acid sequence: CASSLGQLTNSPLHF.

The V call is TRBV7-8, the J call TRBJ1-1; TRBD1 aligns across 9 bases. V lost 5 bases, J lost 0 bases, and 7 bases stayed unmatched. This CDR3 comprises 16 residues. Per the germline V gene, CDR1 is SGHVS and CDR2 is FQNEAQ. The CDR3 region has the DNA TGTGCCAGCAGCCTTCGGGACAGGGCCCTGAACACTGAAGCTTTCTTT. Residues: CASSLRDRALNTEAFF.

The chain uses TRBV6-5 and TRBJ2-5; tentative D call: TRBD1 (6 bases). Per germline, CDR1 MNHEY and CDR2 SVGAGI. CDR3 length equals 15 residues. V was cut by 8 bases and J by 0 bases, with 16 bases left in between. Here the CDR3 reads CASLRGQNYQETQYF. CDR3 DNA sequence: TGTGCCAGCCTCCGTGGACAGAACTACCAAGAGACCCAGTACTTC.

This chain links TRBV2 with TRBJ1-5; weak D call: TRBD1 (5 bases). V lost 4 bases and J lost 4, with 8 bases in between. This CDR3 has 13 amino acids. CDR1 and CDR2 from the germline V gene are SNHLY and FYNNEI. CDR3 coding DNA: TGTGCCAGCAGTGTATCAGGGAATCAGCCCCAGCATTTT. It codes for CASSVSGNQPQHF.

The CDR3 sequence is CASSGNRGRAEKLFF. The DNA of the CDR3 is TGTGCCAGTAGTGGAAACAGGGGGCGCGCGGAAAAACTGTTTTTT. The chain recombines TRBV19 with TRBJ1-4; 9 positions match TRBD1. The CDR3 sequence is 15 residues long. CDR1 and CDR2 (germline): LNHDA, SQIVND (reference sequence). The trim removed 5 bases at V and 8 bases at J, leaving 9 bases unmatched.

The J gene is TRBJ2-1, the V gene TRBV5-1; TRBD2 matches at 11 bases. Germline V gene lookup returns CDR1 SGHRS and CDR2 YFSETQ. This CDR3 region has 15 residues. The J segment lost 9 bases and the V segment lost 3 bases, leaving 8 bases of the junction unmatched. The CDR3 loop reads CASSSLAGDGSEQFF. CDR3 coding DNA: TGCGCCAGCAGCTCACTAGCGGGAGATGGTTCTGAGCAGTTCTTC.

This chain uses TRBV11-2 with TRBJ1-2; 8 bases line up with TRBD1. This CDR3 is 15 amino acids long. V trimming: 1 base; J trimming: 4 bases; junction bases outside the gene matches: 5. Germline-derived CDR1 and CDR2 are SGHAT and FQNNGV. The CDR3 DNA reads TGTGCCAGCAGCTTAGGAGGACAGGGAGTCTATGGCTACACCTTC. Its protein product is CASSLGGQGVYGYTF.